What follows describes a single T cell receptor (beta chain). The assay was immunoSEQ multiplex PCR, and TCRdb's table has in-frame clones only and misses some. The table lists some 700,000 clones, 75% to 90% of them singletons, with over 0.008% in the top ten. These data belong to a study of shared T cell receptors in the human thymus. V lost 2 bases and J 0 bases, leaving 19 bases between the germline ends. Germline values: CDR1 SEHNR, CDR2 FQNEAQ (reference sequence). The CDR3 consists of 18 residues. The same specimen was also included in a second study, on human thymus T cells. This second study says: Infants, healthy and Finnish, who were having corrective surgery for congenital heart defects served as donors. Corrective cardiac operations yielded the resected thymus tissue. Seemingly biased V and J gene usage marked thymic and blood repertoires. Related research has reported that thymic repertoires overlap highly among unrelated individuals.

The clonotype originates from a girl in the first two years of life with a congenital heart defect. Sequenced sample: thymocytes. The chain carries TRBV7-9 and TRBJ1-2, with D maybe TRBD1 (5 bases). CDR3 sequence: CASSLPLDTGPTNYGYTF. The CDR3 bases are TGTGCCAGCAGCTTACCTTTGGACACTGGCCCAACTAACTATGGCTACACCTTC. Combining the CDR3 with reference TRBV7-9 and TRBJ1-2 gives the whole variable domain DTGVSQNPRHKITKRGQNVTFRCDPISEHNRLYWYRQTLGQGPEFLTYFQNEAQLEKSRLLSDRFSAERPKGSFSTLEIQRTEQGDSAMYLCASSLPLDTGPTNYGYTFGSGTRLTVV.